This T cell receptor (beta chain) stems from a study of Ad26.COV2.S vaccination and SARS-CoV-2 variants. This sample's treatment: some 19 received Ad26.COV2.S at low or high dose, single or two shots; several received placebo; per-sample allocation not given. Day 63 after the first injection of vaccine or placebo was the sampling time. The germline gives CDR1 SGHRS, CDR2 YFSETQ. The ends were cut back, 3 bases at V and 1 base at J, with 10 bases in the middle. CDR3 length: 14 amino acids. The method was immunoSEQ multiplex PCR; TCRdb's version includes in-frame clones alone and lacks a portion of them. Counted here are 400,000 or so clones, approximately 86% occurring once; the ten biggest clones make up 3.5%.

This chain links TRBV5-1 with TRBJ1-1; perhaps TRBD1 as D (6 bases). This sequence was found in a person between 18 and 60 years old who received the Ad26.COV2.S COVID-19 vaccine or a placebo. Here the sequenced sample was peripheral blood, taken in a trial of Ad26.COV2.S vaccine versus placebo. CDR3 bases: TGCGCCAGCAGCTATCAGACAGGGAACACTGAAGCTTTCTTT. Protein sequence: CASSYQTGNTEAFF.